This TCR beta chain was recovered during a study of patients and donors after allogeneic stem cell transplantation. TCRdb re-called the RT-PCR reads through MiXCR, storing one row per CDR3 protein. The table has over 150,000 distinct CDR3 sequences, roughly 30% seen once. The CDR3 runs 13 residues. V was cut by 8 bases and J by 6 bases, with 11 bases left in between. This clonotype has a handful of counts. This chain uses TRBV12-3 or TRBV12-4 with TRBJ1-6, with a possible D match to TRBD1 (5 bases). This TCR came from a human donor who was either an allogeneic HSCT recipient or a stem cell or donor lymphocyte infusion donor (not recorded which). It is not recorded whose cells these are; they may come from a transplant donor. The sequencing sample was made of blood, either unsorted or a sorted T cell fraction (not recorded which). The CDR3 reads CASRRGGNSPLHF. The CDR3 region has the DNA TGTGCCAGCCGGAGGGGTGGTAATTCACCCCTCCACTTT.